This entry lists 20 T cell receptor beta chains sequenced from one sample in a study of cytomegalovirus exposure and HLA in healthy donors. PCR was performed using 60 Vbeta and 13 Jbeta primers. The method was immunoSEQ multiplex PCR; TCRdb's version includes in-frame clones alone and lacks a portion of them. This sample has more than 85,000 clones, with under 80% found just once. Sequencing was done on a sample of PBMCs. Source of these receptors: a man between 25 and 39 years old in good health and CMV-seropositive.

The V gene is TRBV7-9, the J gene TRBJ1-4; D not resolved. In germline, CDR1 is SEHNR, CDR2 FQNEAQ (reference sequence). V dropped 3 bases and J dropped 8 bases, with 13 bases sitting between them. The CDR3 runs to 14 residues. The CDR3 DNA sequence: TGTGCCAGCAGCTTGTTTTTTGGGGAGGAAAAACTGTTTTTT. Residues: CASSLFFGEEKLFF.

This clone was recorded a few times. This chain connects TRBV7-9 to TRBJ2-7; 8 bases line up with TRBD1. The V segment lost 5 bases and the J segment 4 bases; nucleotides outside the gene matches: 7. CDR3 length: 14 amino acids. Germline CDR1 SEHNR, CDR2 FQNEAQ (reference sequence). The CDR3 sequence: CASSLDRGRYEQYF. The CDR3 coding sequence is TGTGCCAGCAGCCTTGACAGGGGAAGGTACGAGCAGTACTTC.

Judged by abundance, this clone is medium-sized (0.01 to 0.1%). The rearrangement uses TRBV4-3 and TRBJ1-1; D not certain. Germline V gives CDR1 LGHNA, CDR2 YSLEER. V lost 0 bases to trimming and J lost 4 bases, with 15 bases between them. This CDR3 comprises 16 residues. CDR3 nucleotide sequence: TGCGCCAGCAGCCAAGATCGCTTGCTCTCGGGCACTGAAGCTTTCTTT. Protein sequence: CASSQDRLLSGTEAFF.

The V call is TRBV9, the J call TRBJ1-2; no clear D. Germline CDR1 is SGDLS and CDR2 is YYNGEE. This CDR3 region has 15 residues. V lost 3 bases to trimming and J lost 1 base, with 13 bases between them. The CDR3: CASSGLGRSNYGYTF. DNA for the CDR3: TGTGCCAGCAGCGGTCTGGGGAGGAGTAACTATGGCTACACCTTC.

V and J are TRBV5-1 and TRBJ1-4, with 7 positions matching TRBD1. V gave up 1 base and J gave up 3 bases; unmatched junction bases: 3. This CDR3 region has 15 residues. The V gene's germline CDR1 is SGHRS and CDR2 YFSETQ. CDR3 bases: TGCGCCAGCAGCTTGAACACAGGGGCTAATGAAAAACTGTTTTTT. It is translated as CASSLNTGANEKLFF.

V usage is TRBV6-1 and J usage is TRBJ2-5; D gene ambiguous. Germline V gene sequence: CDR1 MNHNS, CDR2 SASEGT. The CDR3 totals 13 residues. Trimming removed 0 bases from V and 3 bases from J, with 5 bases in between. CDR3 in DNA: TGTGCCAGCAGTGAAGCTCCCGAAGAGACCCAGTACTTC. Amino acids: CASSEAPEETQYF.

This clone has a handful of counts. The rearrangement links TRBV7-8 to TRBJ1-1, with D perhaps TRBD1 (5 bases). The CDR3 covers 13 residues. The germline CDR1 and CDR2 sequences are SGHVS and FQNEAQ. Between the trimmed V and J ends, which lost 5 bases and 5 bases, there was a span of 12 bases. CDR3 in amino acids: CASSPYKGTEAFF. CDR3 nucleotide sequence: TGTGCCAGCAGCCCATACAAGGGGACTGAAGCTTTCTTT. Full variable domain (outside the CDR3, taken from reference TRBV7-8 and TRBJ1-1): GAGVSQSPRYKVAKRGQDVALRCDPISGHVSLFWYQQALGQGPEFLTYFQNEAQLDKSGLPSDRFFAERPEGSVSTLKIQRTQQEDSAVYLCASSPYKGTEAFFGQGTRLTVV.

This chain uses TRBV30 with TRBJ1-5; 9 nucleotides agree with TRBD1. Trimming cost V 1 base and J 4 bases; bases outside gene matches: 2. The CDR3 sequence is 14 residues long. The germline V gene encodes CDR1 GTSNPN and CDR2 SVGIG (reference sequence). The chain's CDR3 is CAWSAGQGNQPQHF. The CDR3 DNA reads as TGTGCCTGGAGTGCCGGACAGGGGAATCAGCCCCAGCATTTT.

The sample holds one count of this clone. This chain connects TRBV5-4 to TRBJ1-1, with D unresolved. Germline V gives CDR1 SGHNT, CDR2 YYREEE (reference sequence). The length of the CDR3 is 13 residues. V gave up 5 bases and J gave up 1 base, with 9 bases separating them. The chain's CDR3 is CASRTGRNTEAFF. The DNA for the CDR3 is TGTGCCAGCAGGACCGGGAGGAACACTGAAGCTTTCTTT.

The chain joins TRBV19 to TRBJ2-7, with 8 bases fitting TRBD2. Germline assignment: CDR1 LNHDA and CDR2 SQIVND (reference sequence). The CDR3 loop spans 14 amino acids. Unmatched junction bases numbered 1, after V lost 1 base and J lost 2 bases. Here the CDR3 DNA reads TGTGCCAGTAGTATAGCGGGGGGGCCCTACGAGCAGTACTTC. It codes for CASSIAGGPYEQYF.

The chain couples TRBV5-4 to TRBJ2-5; D gene ambiguous. Trimming shortened V by 2 bases and J by 1 base, and 6 bases separated the two germline ends. The CDR3 covers 13 residues. CDR1 and CDR2 from the germline V gene are SGHNT and YYREEE (reference sequence). The CDR3 nucleotides are TGTGCCAGCAGCTTCCACACCCAAGAGACCCAGTACTTC. Its translation is CASSFHTQETQYF.

This chain uses TRBV4-1 with TRBJ2-3; 12 bases are a match to TRBD2. The junction had 10 bases not matched to a gene; V was cut back by 3 bases and J by 6 bases. This CDR3 has 17 amino acids. The V gene's germline CDR1 is MGHRA and CDR2 YSYEKL. DNA of the CDR3: TGCGCCAGCAGCCATAAGGCTAGCGGGGGGGCCCGGGATACGCAGTATTTT. This gives the protein CASSHKASGGARDTQYF.

A note on this clone: The identical CDR3 is also encoded by other nucleotide sequences in the sample. V is TRBV25-1 and J is TRBJ1-1; D is ambiguous. The CDR3 loop spans 14 amino acids. Looked up from germline, CDR1 is MGHDK and CDR2 is SYGVNS. V was clipped by 6 bases and J by 1 base, with 12 bases between them. The CDR3 region is CASRPTGANTEAFF. The CDR3 DNA follows: TGTGCCAGCAGACCCACGGGAGCGAACACTGAAGCTTTCTTT.

V usage is TRBV28 and J usage is TRBJ1-5, with D possibly matching TRBD1 (6 bases). From germline, CDR1 is MDHEN and CDR2 SYDVKM. V lost 3 bases, J lost 3 bases, and 12 bases lay in between. The CDR3 is 15 residues long. The CDR3 sequence: CASSLGGLYNQPQHF. For the CDR3, the DNA is TGTGCCAGCAGTTTGGGGGGGCTCTACAATCAGCCCCAGCATTTT.

The chain carries TRBV4-1 and TRBJ1-6, with 7 bases lining up with TRBD1. With 6 bases clipped from V and 8 bases from J, the junction kept 7 bases outside the gene matches. The CDR3 is 14 amino acids. The germline V gene has CDR1 MGHRA and CDR2 YSYEKL. CDR3 in amino acids: CASRLRQGDSPLHF. The CDR3, as DNA: TGCGCCAGCAGGCTCCGACAGGGTGATTCACCCCTCCACTTT.

J is TRBJ2-7 and V is TRBV4-3, with D possibly TRBD2 on 5 matching bases. CDR3 length: 14 amino acids. V was cut by 0 bases and J by 7 bases, with 13 bases left in between. Germline CDR1 LGHNA, CDR2 YSLEER. CDR3 DNA: TGCGCCAGCAGCCAAGATACCAACGGGATAGAGCAGTACTTC. As protein: CASSQDTNGIEQYF.

V usage is TRBV6-5 and J usage is TRBJ2-5, with D hard to call. Trimming shortened V by 0 bases and J by 4 bases, and 12 bases separated the two germline ends. The CDR3 sequence is 15 residues long. Looked up from germline, CDR1 is MNHEY and CDR2 is SVGAGI. CDR3 loop: CASSYSNKRLETQYF. CDR3 nucleotide sequence: TGTGCCAGCAGTTACTCGAATAAGAGACTAGAGACCCAGTACTTC.

The chain recombines TRBV7-9 with TRBJ1-2, with a weak D call TRBD1 (5 bases). Germline CDR1 and CDR2: SEHNR and FQNEAQ (reference sequence). Trimming cost V 1 base and J 4 bases, with 10 bases left between them. The CDR3 runs 14 residues. CDR3: CASSLGQGGYGYTF. Written as DNA, the CDR3 is TGTGCCAGCAGCTTAGGCCAGGGCGGCTATGGCTACACCTTC.

The chain links TRBV6-5 to TRBJ1-1; 7 nucleotides agree with TRBD1. After removal of 6 bases from V and 2 bases from J, the junction contained 6 bases not matched to a gene. This CDR3 is built from 14 residues. CDR1 is MNHEY and CDR2 is SVGAGI in the germline V gene. The CDR3 nucleotides read TGTGCCAGCAGCTTACACAGGGGAAACACTGAAGCTTTCTTT. It codes for CASSLHRGNTEAFF.

This chain links TRBV4-2 with TRBJ1-6, with D tentatively TRBD1 (5 bases). The CDR3 is made up of 11 amino acids. Trimming cost V 6 bases and J 8 bases, with 5 bases left between them. Germline CDR1 and CDR2: LGHNA and YNFKEQ. In DNA form, the CDR3 reads TGTGCCAGCAGAGGGGATTCACCCCTCCACTTT. Residues: CASRGDSPLHF.